These T cell receptor beta chains were read from a single sample in a study of patients and donors after allogeneic stem cell transplantation. TCRdb reprocessed the RT-PCR reads with MiXCR, giving one entry per CDR3 protein. Here the sample spans roughly 200,000 distinct CDR3 sequences, 38% being singletons. The sequenced sample was blood, either unsorted or a sorted T cell fraction (not recorded which). These receptors all stem from a human donor who was either an allogeneic HSCT recipient or a stem cell or donor lymphocyte infusion donor (not recorded which). It is not recorded whose cells these are; they may come from a transplant donor. Both conserved end residues are part of each CDR3. A D gene is named only where the DNA matches it firmly. The size of a clone is reported for some rows only, either as once, few or many, or as a class for expanded clones.

v_call: TRBV12-3/TRBV12-4; clone_size: .; d_call: TRBD2; j_call: TRBJ2-3; cdr3_nt: TGTGCCAGCAGCCCGGGACTAGCGGGGGAGCCGGCCACAGATACGCAGTATTTT; cdr3_aa: CASSPGLAGEPATDTQYF
v_call: TRBV4-2; clone_size: .; d_call: .; j_call: TRBJ2-7; cdr3_nt: TGTGCCAGCAGCCAAGGTTACCAGCGGCTGAACTACGAGCAGTACTTC; cdr3_aa: CASSQGYQRLNYEQYF
v_call: TRBV7-8; clone_size: .; d_call: TRBD1; j_call: TRBJ1-6; cdr3_nt: TGTGCCAGCAGCTTAGCGACGGCAGGGGGTAATTCACCCCTCCACTTT; cdr3_aa: CASSLATAGGNSPLHF
v_call: TRBV20-1; clone_size: .; d_call: TRBD1; j_call: TRBJ1-5; cdr3_nt: TGCAGTGCTAGAGGTGGAGCTGGGACAGGTAGCAATCAGCCCCAGCATTTT; cdr3_aa: CSARGGAGTGSNQPQHF
v_call: TRBV27; clone_size: few; d_call: .; j_call: TRBJ1-1; cdr3_nt: TGTGCCAGCAGGGAGGCCCCTTGGGACACTGAAGCTTTCTTT; cdr3_aa: CASREAPWDTEAFF
v_call: TRBV4-2; clone_size: .; d_call: .; j_call: TRBJ2-7; cdr3_nt: TGTGCCAGCAGCCAAGAATTTAGGCACCGCAGCTCCTACGAGCAGTACTTC; cdr3_aa: CASSQEFRHRSSYEQYF
v_call: TRBV4-1; clone_size: .; d_call: TRBD1; j_call: TRBJ2-5; cdr3_nt: TGCGCCAGCAGCGAAGGGTTCAGGGGGCGCGGAGAGACCCAGTACTTC; cdr3_aa: CASSEGFRGRGETQYF
v_call: TRBV7-8; clone_size: few; d_call: .; j_call: TRBJ1-3; cdr3_nt: TGTGCCAGCAGCTTAGCGCTCGGAAACACCATATATTTT; cdr3_aa: CASSLALGNTIYF
v_call: TRBV20-1; clone_size: once; d_call: TRBD1; j_call: TRBJ1-4; cdr3_nt: TGCAGTGCGCCATCCCCGGGACAGATTAATGAAAAACTGTTTTTT; cdr3_aa: CSAPSPGQINEKLFF
v_call: TRBV27; clone_size: .; d_call: .; j_call: TRBJ1-2; cdr3_nt: TGTGCCAGCAGTCCATACCCCCGGGGGGCCCTCTATGGCTACACCTTC; cdr3_aa: CASSPYPRGALYGYTF
v_call: TRBV5-1; clone_size: few; d_call: TRBD1; j_call: TRBJ1-6; cdr3_nt: TGCGCCAGCAGCTCAGGGGACAGGATAATTAATTCACCCCTCCACTTT; cdr3_aa: CASSSGDRIINSPLHF
v_call: TRBV2; clone_size: few; d_call: .; j_call: TRBJ2-3; cdr3_nt: TGTGCCAGCAGGCAGACCACAGATACGCAGTATTTT; cdr3_aa: CASRQTTDTQYF
v_call: TRBV5-5; clone_size: few; d_call: .; j_call: TRBJ1-2; cdr3_nt: TGTGCCAGCAGCTCACTATCAACTTGGGGGGCCGGCTACACCTTC; cdr3_aa: CASSSLSTWGAGYTF
v_call: TRBV6-1; clone_size: .; d_call: .; j_call: TRBJ1-5; cdr3_nt: TGTGCCAGCAGGGGCGGGAGTCAGCCCCAGCATTTT; cdr3_aa: CASRGGSQPQHF
v_call: TRBV7-9; clone_size: few; d_call: TRBD1; j_call: TRBJ2-7; cdr3_nt: TGTGCCAGCAGCTTAGCGGACAGGGGGCAGTACTTC; cdr3_aa: CASSLADRGQYF
v_call: TRBV6-5; clone_size: .; d_call: TRBD1; j_call: TRBJ1-1; cdr3_nt: TGTGCCAGCAGTTACTCCCGACAGGGGCTCCCGGAAGCTTTCTTT; cdr3_aa: CASSYSRQGLPEAFF
v_call: TRBV11-2; clone_size: .; d_call: .; j_call: TRBJ2-4; cdr3_nt: TGTGCCAGCAGCCCAGTCAGGGATCAAGCCAAAAACATTCAGTACTTC; cdr3_aa: CASSPVRDQAKNIQYF
v_call: TRBV4-1; clone_size: .; d_call: .; j_call: TRBJ1-2; cdr3_nt: TGCGCCAGCAGCCAGCGAGCCTTTGGACGGCTTACTGGCTACACCTTC; cdr3_aa: CASSQRAFGRLTGYTF
v_call: TRBV9; clone_size: .; d_call: .; j_call: TRBJ1-1; cdr3_nt: TGTGCCAGCAGCGTAGTCCCAGGGTCCACTGAAGCTTTCTTT; cdr3_aa: CASSVVPGSTEAFF
v_call: TRBV9; clone_size: few; d_call: .; j_call: TRBJ1-6; cdr3_nt: TGTGCCAGCAGCGTAGCGGACGGCCCTAATTCACCCCTCCACTTT; cdr3_aa: CASSVADGPNSPLHF
v_call: TRBV6-1; clone_size: .; d_call: .; j_call: TRBJ1-6; cdr3_nt: TGTGCCAGCGTGAGGGATTATAATTCACCCCTCCACTTT; cdr3_aa: CASVRDYNSPLHF
v_call: TRBV20-1; clone_size: few; d_call: .; j_call: TRBJ1-3; cdr3_nt: TGCAGTGCTAGAGTTGGGTCCAACACAGGAAACACCATATATTTT; cdr3_aa: CSARVGSNTGNTIYF
v_call: TRBV5-1; clone_size: .; d_call: .; j_call: TRBJ2-3; cdr3_nt: TGCGCCAGCAGCTTGTCGGGTCACCCCCGGGCAGATACGCAGTATTTT; cdr3_aa: CASSLSGHPRADTQYF
v_call: TRBV5-1; clone_size: .; d_call: .; j_call: TRBJ2-7; cdr3_nt: TGCGCCAGCAGCTTGACAGGAGCCTACGAGCAGTACTTC; cdr3_aa: CASSLTGAYEQYF
v_call: TRBV15; clone_size: .; d_call: .; j_call: TRBJ1-5; cdr3_nt: TGTGCCACCAGCAGAGGCCTGGGAGGGAGCAGCAATCAGCCCCAGCATTTT; cdr3_aa: CATSRGLGGSSNQPQHF
v_call: TRBV10-3; clone_size: .; d_call: .; j_call: TRBJ1-1; cdr3_nt: TGTGCCATCGGTGGGCGCGGACAATCGAACACTGAAGCTTTCTTT; cdr3_aa: CAIGGRGQSNTEAFF
v_call: TRBV28; clone_size: .; d_call: TRBD1; j_call: TRBJ2-1; cdr3_nt: TGTGCCAGCAGTTCCGGACAGGGTGGCGATGAGCAGTTCTTC; cdr3_aa: CASSSGQGGDEQFF
v_call: TRBV29-1; clone_size: few; d_call: .; j_call: TRBJ2-2; cdr3_nt: TGCAGCGTTGATTCGGGCGACACCGGGGAGCTGTTTTTT; cdr3_aa: CSVDSGDTGELFF
v_call: TRBV7-2; clone_size: .; d_call: .; j_call: TRBJ1-3; cdr3_nt: TGTGCCAGCAGCTCATACACGGCCCGCTCTGGAAACACCATATATTTT; cdr3_aa: CASSSYTARSGNTIYF
v_call: TRBV12-3/TRBV12-4; clone_size: few; d_call: .; j_call: TRBJ2-3; cdr3_nt: TGTGCCAGCAGTCCGGGGACCGTTACAGATACGCAGTATTTT; cdr3_aa: CASSPGTVTDTQYF
v_call: TRBV2; clone_size: .; d_call: .; j_call: TRBJ1-1; cdr3_nt: TGTGCCAGCAGTAGGACAGAACCAGAAGCTTTCTTT; cdr3_aa: CASSRTEPEAFF
v_call: TRBV27; clone_size: .; d_call: .; j_call: TRBJ1-1; cdr3_nt: TGTGCCAGCAGTTTATTCTCGATACGGGGCACTGAAGCTTTCTTT; cdr3_aa: CASSLFSIRGTEAFF
v_call: TRBV28; clone_size: few; d_call: .; j_call: TRBJ1-2; cdr3_nt: TGTGCCAGCAGTTTTACAGGGAATCATGGCTACACCTTC; cdr3_aa: CASSFTGNHGYTF
v_call: TRBV5-1; clone_size: few; d_call: .; j_call: TRBJ2-7; cdr3_nt: TGCGCCAGCAGCCTGGGGGACGGCTCCTACGAGCAGTACTTC; cdr3_aa: CASSLGDGSYEQYF
v_call: TRBV3-1; clone_size: few; d_call: .; j_call: TRBJ2-1; cdr3_nt: TGTGCCAGCGGCAACCAGGGTCGAAATGAGCAGTTCTTC; cdr3_aa: CASGNQGRNEQFF
v_call: TRBV29-1; clone_size: .; d_call: .; j_call: TRBJ2-3; cdr3_nt: TGCAGCGCCACGCCCAGCAATACGCAGTATTTT; cdr3_aa: CSATPSNTQYF
v_call: TRBV4-3; clone_size: .; d_call: TRBD1; j_call: TRBJ2-7; cdr3_nt: TGCGCCAGCAGCCAAGGACTACAGGGGTCCGATTACGAGCAGTACTTC; cdr3_aa: CASSQGLQGSDYEQYF
v_call: TRBV29-1; clone_size: .; d_call: .; j_call: TRBJ1-1; cdr3_nt: TGCAGCGTTGGGGTCAGGGGTGCTGAAGCTTTCTTT; cdr3_aa: CSVGVRGAEAFF
v_call: TRBV7-9; clone_size: many; d_call: .; j_call: TRBJ2-5; cdr3_nt: TGTGCCAGCACGTGGCTAGGGGAGACCCAGTACTTC; cdr3_aa: CASTWLGETQYF
v_call: TRBV7-6; clone_size: .; d_call: .; j_call: TRBJ2-7; cdr3_nt: TGTGCCAGCAGCATCGGGGACCGTATCTACGAGCAGTACTTC; cdr3_aa: CASSIGDRIYEQYF
v_call: TRBV29-1; clone_size: .; d_call: .; j_call: TRBJ2-5; cdr3_nt: TGCAGCGTCGGCGATGACAGACAAGAGACCCAGTACTTC; cdr3_aa: CSVGDDRQETQYF
v_call: TRBV7-8; clone_size: .; d_call: TRBD2; j_call: TRBJ2-3; cdr3_nt: TGTGCCAGCAGCCCTGGGACTAGCGGAAGTAAAGATACGCAGTATTTT; cdr3_aa: CASSPGTSGSKDTQYF
v_call: TRBV15; clone_size: few; d_call: .; j_call: TRBJ1-1; cdr3_nt: TGTGCCACCAGCAGAACCATTGGGGGTACTGAAGCTTTCTTT; cdr3_aa: CATSRTIGGTEAFF
v_call: TRBV2; clone_size: .; d_call: .; j_call: TRBJ2-1; cdr3_nt: TGTGCCAGCAGCGGGCCGGGCAGGGCTAATGAGCAGTTCTTC; cdr3_aa: CASSGPGRANEQFF
v_call: TRBV18; clone_size: many; d_call: .; j_call: TRBJ1-5; cdr3_nt: TGTGCCAGCTCAGAGGTCCGGAGCAATCAGCCCCAGCATTTT; cdr3_aa: CASSEVRSNQPQHF
v_call: TRBV7-6; clone_size: few; d_call: .; j_call: TRBJ1-2; cdr3_nt: TGTGCCAGCAGCTTAGGAGGGACCTCTGGCTACACCTTC; cdr3_aa: CASSLGGTSGYTF
v_call: TRBV7-6; clone_size: .; d_call: TRBD2; j_call: TRBJ2-5; cdr3_nt: TGTGCCAGCAGCTTGATGACTAGCGGCCAAGAGACCCAGTACTTC; cdr3_aa: CASSLMTSGQETQYF
v_call: TRBV5-5; clone_size: .; d_call: .; j_call: TRBJ2-1; cdr3_nt: TGTGCCAGCAGCCAACTACTGACAGTTACCAATGAGCAGTTCTTC; cdr3_aa: CASSQLLTVTNEQFF
v_call: TRBV6-2/TRBV6-3; clone_size: .; d_call: .; j_call: TRBJ2-7; cdr3_nt: TGTGCCAGCAGGGGGACGGATAGTGCCTACGAGCAGTACTTC; cdr3_aa: CASRGTDSAYEQYF
v_call: TRBV5-5; clone_size: few; d_call: .; j_call: TRBJ1-2; cdr3_nt: TGTGCCAGCAGTCAAACAGGGAGCGACTATGGCTACACCTTC; cdr3_aa: CASSQTGSDYGYTF
v_call: TRBV9; clone_size: .; d_call: TRBD1; j_call: TRBJ1-1; cdr3_nt: TGTGCCAGCAGCGCCGAACAGGGGGCTAGGACTGAAGCTTTCTTT; cdr3_aa: CASSAEQGARTEAFF
v_call: TRBV29-1; clone_size: few; d_call: .; j_call: TRBJ1-1; cdr3_nt: TGCAGCGTTTTCCCATACGGGGGCCTCACTGAAATGAACACTGAAGCTTTCTTT; cdr3_aa: CSVFPYGGLTEMNTEAFF